These 27 T cell receptor beta chains came from one sample sequenced in a study of T cells in Graves' hyperthyroidism and ophthalmopathy (dated by TCRdb to the late 2010s). Libraries were made using multiplex PCR. Sequencing was performed on an Illumina HiSeq 2000. TCR beta CDR3 regions were amplified from RNA transcripts. The first round of RT-PCR for the TCR CDR3 was performed with the HTBI primer set and the Qiagen OneStep RT-PCR kit. Using fastp trimming at Q25 and MiXCR clonotype assembly, TCRdb reanalyzed the public sequencing data and kept in-frame beta chains. Each CDR3 protein appears once, grouped with its most common genes and DNA. This sample gives about 400,000 distinct CDR3 sequences in total; 12% to 15% of them show up just once. Jointly, the top ten make up about 5% of the sample. Source material: blood. The source is a woman between 18 and 29 years old with Graves' hyperthyroidism.

This clonotype was counted a few times. Given a much more abundant clone one base away, this may be a read error. The conserved final phenylalanine or tryptophan is absent from the CDR3, which likely points to a read error. This chain uses TRBV28 with TRBJ1-5; TRBD1 matches at 9 bases. The length of the CDR3 is 19 residues. CDR1 and CDR2 (germline): MDHEN, SYDVKM. The ends lost 6 bases at V and 0 bases at J; junction bases unmatched: 15. The chain's CDR3 is CASSQLMGTGQYSNQPQHS. CDR3 in DNA: TGTGCCAGCAGCCAACTTATGGGGACAGGGCAGTATAGCAATCAGCCCCAGCATTCT.

This clonotype was counted only a few times. A much larger clone lies a single base off, so this may be a read error. The rearrangement links TRBV6-4 to TRBJ2-5; D gene unclear. The CDR3 has 15 residues. Germline V CDR1 and CDR2: MRHNA, SNTAGT. CDR3 loop: CASSDSRPTVETRYF. CDR3 DNA: TGTGCCAGCAGTGACTCCCGCCCTACGGTTGAGACCCGGTACTTC.

The table lists this clonotype with many counts. The chain links TRBV27 to TRBJ1-1; weak D call: TRBD1 (5 bases). The germline CDR1 and CDR2 sequences are MNHEY and SMNVEV (reference sequence). With 5 bases removed from V and 5 bases from J, the gap between germline ends came to 12 bases. The CDR3 covers 13 residues. Here the CDR3 DNA reads TGTGCCAGCAGTAAAAGGGACGGAACTGAAGCTTTCTTT. Amino acids: CASSKRDGTEAFF.

This clonotype was counted many times. This chain connects TRBV2 to TRBJ2-3, with a weak D call TRBD2 (6 bases). From germline, CDR1 is SNHLY and CDR2 FYNNEI. Trimming took 4 bases from V and 5 from J, leaving 13 bases between them. CDR3 length: 14 amino acids. CDR3 sequence (DNA): TGTGCCAGCAGTGCCGAGACTAGTGTAGATACGCAGTATTTT. It translates to CASSAETSVDTQYF.

This clonotype has a handful of counts. This sequence joins TRBV27 and TRBJ2-7; D unresolved. From germline, CDR1 is MNHEY and CDR2 SMNVEV (reference sequence). V lost 8 bases and J lost 2, with 16 bases in between. There are 14 residues in the CDR3. In nucleotides, the CDR3 is TGTGCCAGCTCAGGTTTGGGTATGCCCTACGAGCAGTACTTC. Its protein product is CASSGLGMPYEQYF.

This clonotype has a handful of counts. The chain employs TRBV5-5 and TRBJ1-2; D is possibly TRBD1 (5 bases). V lost 4 bases and J lost 0, with 19 bases in between. Germline-derived CDR1 and CDR2 are SGHKS and YYEKEE (reference sequence). CDR3 length equals 17 residues. CDR3 in DNA: TGTGCCAGCAGCCATCTACCGGGACGGACAACTAACTATGGCTACACCTTC. As protein: CASSHLPGRTTNYGYTF.

This clonotype was detected many times. The chain is built from TRBV12-3 or TRBV12-4 and TRBJ2-3; 8 bases line up with TRBD1. V lost 1 base to trimming and J lost 4 bases; unmatched junction nucleotides: 4. This CDR3 is built from 15 residues. The CDR3: CASSLVSTGADTQYF. The CDR3 nucleotides are TGTGCCAGCAGTTTAGTATCGACAGGGGCAGATACGCAGTATTTT.

The chain couples TRBV10-2 to TRBJ2-5; the D is unclear. This CDR3 comprises 13 residues. Trimming removed 2 bases from V and 1 base from J, with 5 bases in between. The germline V gene has CDR1 WSHSY and CDR2 SAAADI. In DNA form, the CDR3 reads TGCGCCAGCAGTGAGATCTCCCAAGAGACCCAGTACTTC. Its translation is CASSEISQETQYF.

CDR3 in amino acids: CSASFAGGPADTQYF. The CDR3 nucleotides are TGCAGTGCTAGTTTTGCGGGAGGGCCCGCAGATACGCAGTATTTT. V usage is TRBV20-1 and J usage is TRBJ2-3; 9 nucleotides match TRBD2. Germline V CDR1 and CDR2: DFQATT, SNEGSKA (reference sequence). This CDR3 spans 15 amino acids. With 3 bases clipped from V and 4 bases from J, the junction kept 8 bases outside the gene matches.

Ten or more counts support this clonotype. This chain connects TRBV12-3 or TRBV12-4 to TRBJ1-6; 7 positions agree with TRBD1. Trimming cost V 6 bases and J 3 bases; bases outside gene matches: 8. The CDR3 covers 16 residues. In DNA form, the CDR3 reads TGTGCCAGCAGCCTTAACAGGGGAGGCTATAATTCACCCCTCCACTTT. Translation gives CASSLNRGGYNSPLHF.

This clonotype was recorded many times. The chain recombines TRBV24-1 with TRBJ2-1, with D possibly called TRBD1 or TRBD2 (5 bases each). Germline lookup yields CDR1 KGHDR and CDR2 SFDVKD. The CDR3 is made up of 14 amino acids. With 9 bases removed from V and 4 bases from J, the gap between germline ends came to 15 bases. The CDR3 region has the DNA TGTGCCACCCCCGGCAGGGAGTTATACAATGAGCAGTTCTTC. This sequence encodes CATPGRELYNEQFF.

This clonotype occurred many times. This rearrangement joins TRBV11-2 to TRBJ2-3; 9 bases fit TRBD2. The J segment lost 2 bases and the V segment lost 5 bases, leaving 8 bases of the junction unmatched. The CDR3 extends over 16 amino acids. Germline V gives CDR1 SGHAT, CDR2 FQNNGV. The CDR3 nucleotides read TGTGCCAGCAGCGGGAGACTAGCGGATTTCACAGATACGCAGTATTTT. Translating gives CASSGRLADFTDTQYF.

This clonotype appeared once. V gene TRBV6-1 combines with J gene TRBJ2-1, with 13 bases fitting TRBD2. The CDR3 is 13 residues long. Germline lookup yields CDR1 MNHNS and CDR2 SASEGT. Germline trimming cut 5 bases from V and 15 bases from J; bases unmatched to any gene: 7. The CDR3 region is CASSIGLAGDLFF. The CDR3, as DNA: TGTGCCAGCAGTATTGGACTAGCGGGAGACTTGTTCTTC.

Concerning this clonotype itself: This may be a read error: a much more frequent sequence differs by one nucleotide. The rearrangement joins TRBV5-1 to TRBJ2-7; 7 nucleotides align to TRBD1. The CDR3 is 13 amino acids. V shed 5 bases, J shed 6 bases, and the junction held 8 bases outside the gene matches. In germline, CDR1 is SGHRS, CDR2 YFSETQ. The CDR3 DNA reads TGCGCCAGCAGGGACAGGCCAGCCTGCGAGCAGTACTTC. This sequence encodes CASRDRPACEQYF.

The chain employs TRBV4-2 and TRBJ1-5; D is possibly TRBD1 (5 bases). Germline CDR1 LGHNA, CDR2 YNFKEQ. The CDR3 covers 16 residues. Trimming removed 4 bases at V and 5 bases at J, with 18 bases between. Here the CDR3 DNA reads TGTGCCAGCAGCCTTAGGGACTCCAACGGAGATCAGCCCCAGCATTTT. This sequence encodes CASSLRDSNGDQPQHF.

This chain's CDR3 is CASSNRDSLYSNQPQHF. CDR3 nucleotide sequence: TGTGCCAGCAGCAACCGGGACAGTCTATATAGCAATCAGCCCCAGCATTTT. The chain carries TRBV6-1 and TRBJ1-5; 7 nucleotides match TRBD1. The CDR3 extends over 17 amino acids. Trimming took 6 bases from V and 0 from J; bases not matched to a gene: 11. The V gene's germline CDR1 is MNHNS and CDR2 SASEGT.

This clonotype has at least ten counts. CDR3 nucleotide sequence: TGTGCCAGCTCACCCACAGGGATGGAGACCCAGTACTTC. It is translated as CASSPTGMETQYF. The J gene is TRBJ2-5, the V gene TRBV18, with D possibly TRBD1 on 6 matching bases. Trimming removed 3 bases from V and 5 bases from J, with 10 bases in between. The germline CDR1 and CDR2 sequences are KGHSH and LQKENI. The CDR3 sequence is 13 residues long.

In its sample, this clonotype was seen many times. This chain uses TRBV7-2 with TRBJ2-7, with D uncertain. CDR1 is SGHTA and CDR2 is FQGNSA in the germline V gene. This CDR3 region has 13 residues. With 5 bases removed from V and 7 bases from J, the gap between germline ends came to 15 bases. The CDR3 nucleotides read TGTGCCAGCAGCCCCCGGACCTTCCGGGAGCAGTACTTC. Encoded protein: CASSPRTFREQYF.

The table lists this clonotype with many counts. The V gene is TRBV2, the J gene TRBJ1-5, with D uncertain. Germline V gene lookup returns CDR1 SNHLY and CDR2 FYNNEI. Deletions cut 5 bases from V and 8 bases from J, with 19 bases between. The CDR3 runs to 15 residues. CDR3 nucleotide sequence: TGTGCCAGCAGTCCCGGCCGGCAGCCGGGAGAGCCCCAGCATTTT. It specifies CASSPGRQPGEPQHF.

A few counts support this clonotype. The genes are TRBV11-2 and TRBJ2-7; D assignment may be TRBD1 or TRBD2 (6 bases each). V lost 1 base and J 7 bases, leaving 14 bases between the germline ends. The CDR3 length is 14 residues. CDR1 is SGHAT and CDR2 is FQNNGV in the germline V gene. The CDR3 DNA sequence: TGTGCCAGCAGCTTAGTACAGGGAGGTGGGGAGCAGTACTTC. Translation: CASSLVQGGGEQYF.

The chain joins TRBV4-2 to TRBJ1-3; no reliable D call. The CDR3 has 16 amino acids. Germline V gene lookup returns CDR1 LGHNA and CDR2 YNFKEQ. The germline V and J ends were trimmed by 3 bases and 4 bases, with 16 bases remaining between them. CDR3 in amino acids: CASSQEGGEGGNTIYF. The CDR3 DNA is TGTGCCAGCAGCCAGGAGGGCGGGGAGGGCGGAAACACCATATATTTT.

V gene TRBV30 combines with J gene TRBJ1-5; the D gene is possibly TRBD1 (5 bases). This CDR3 comprises 14 residues. Looked up from germline, CDR1 is GTSNPN and CDR2 is SVGIG (reference sequence). V was shortened by 2 bases and J by 5 bases, with 13 bases between the two germline ends. The CDR3 loop is CAWSPDSTHQPQHF. The CDR3 DNA reads TGTGCCTGGAGTCCTGACAGTACCCATCAGCCCCAGCATTTT.

The V and J genes are TRBV6-6 and TRBJ2-1; D possibly uses TRBD1 or TRBD2 (5 bases each). Germline V CDR1 and CDR2: MNHNY, SVGAGI (reference sequence). Trimming removed 1 base from V and 7 bases from J, with 8 bases in between. This CDR3 is 13 amino acids long. The CDR3 region is CASSYFGGNEQFF. In nucleotides, the CDR3 is TGTGCCAGCAGTTACTTTGGGGGTAATGAGCAGTTCTTC.

A few counts support this clonotype. The chain combines TRBV14 with TRBJ1-1, with a tentative D call TRBD1 (6 bases). Trimming left V 2 bases short and J 10 bases short, with 14 bases between. This CDR3 comprises 13 residues. CDR1 and CDR2 from the germline V gene are SGHDN and FVKESK. The CDR3 bases are TGTGCCAGCAGCCAAAGGGGGGAGAGGCCAGCTTTCTTT. Translating it yields CASSQRGERPAFF.

As regards this clonotype: A much larger clone lies a single base off, so this may be a read error. V gene TRBV3-1 combines with J gene TRBJ2-1; D is uncertain. With 0 bases removed from V and 0 bases from J, the gap between germline ends came to 12 bases. The germline V gene encodes CDR1 LGHDT and CDR2 YNNKEL (reference sequence). The CDR3 length is 17 residues. The DNA of the CDR3 is TGTGCCAGCAGCCAAGAAGCCCGTTCAAGCTCCTACAATGAGCAGTTCTTC. Residues: CASSQEARSSSYNEQFF.

V and J are TRBV29-1 and TRBJ2-1; the match to TRBD2 covers 7 bases. The junction had 8 bases not matched to a gene; V was cut back by 4 bases and J by 2 bases. The CDR3 runs 15 residues. Germline CDR1 SQVTM, CDR2 ANQGSEA. CDR3 amino acids: CSVGGGRGTYNEQFF. CDR3 nucleotide sequence: TGCAGCGTTGGAGGCGGGAGAGGTACCTACAATGAGCAGTTCTTC.

In its sample, this clonotype was seen a few times. The chain combines TRBV28 with TRBJ2-4; TRBD2 might be the D (6 bases). Germline loops: CDR1 MDHEN, CDR2 SYDVKM. This CDR3 contains 20 residues. Trimming took off 3 bases at V and 0 bases at J, with 24 bases between the two ends. The CDR3 is CASSFSITFSGGLAKNIQYF. The CDR3 nucleotides read TGTGCCAGCAGTTTCTCTATCACGTTTTCCGGAGGGTTAGCCAAAAACATTCAGTACTTC.